Each of the 11 T cell receptor beta chains below was sequenced from the same sample in a study of CD8+CD57+ T cells in acquired aplastic anemia. All sequencing subjects had displayed CD8+CD57+ cell expansion on flow cytometry. Profiles of TCR beta VDJ and CDR3 were generated from a genomic DNA template. TCRdb redid the calling of the reads with MiXCR, one entry per CDR3 protein. The data hold about 260,000 distinct CDR3 sequences, with roughly 82% observed a single time. The sample comprised sorted CD4+, CD8+, or CD8+CD57+ T cells (not recorded which) from PBMCs. Receptors originate from a human donor with aplastic anemia.

This chain links TRBV9 with TRBJ2-1, with a tentative D call TRBD2 (5 bases). CDR1 and CDR2 (germline): SGDLS, YYNGEE. The CDR3 is made up of 13 amino acids. Deletions cut 7 bases from V and 11 bases from J, with 19 bases between. The CDR3 bases are TGTGCCAGCGGAGGAGCTGGGATCATTCAGCAGTTCTTC. It encodes CASGGAGIIQQFF.

Remarks on this clonotype: Because it lacks the conserved phenylalanine or tryptophan at the end, this CDR3 is likely a read error. The limits of the CDR3 on the DNA are not certain, so only TCRdb's listed CDR3 is given. The chain recombines TRBV7-3 with TRBJ2-3; TRBD1, the table's D call, lacks a check against the DNA. The germline V gene encodes CDR1 SGHTA and CDR2 FQGTGA. The CDR3 region is 12 residues in length, termini included. CDR3 in amino acids: CASSSGGDRGVY.

This clonotype was counted between two and nine times. The chain links TRBV20-1 to TRBJ2-7; D is uncertain. Germline assignment: CDR1 DFQATT and CDR2 SNEGSKA (reference sequence). This CDR3 spans 14 amino acids. Deletions cut 0 bases from V and 2 bases from J, with 11 bases between. CDR3 bases: TGCAGTGCTAGAGAGACGGGTGGGCCCTACGAGCAGTACTTC. It encodes CSARETGGPYEQYF.

In the case of this clonotype: The missing conserved phenylalanine or tryptophan at the end of this CDR3 makes a read error likely. No DNA is shown, since the ends of the CDR3 on it are uncertain; the CDR3 is the one TCRdb lists. The chain links TRBV7-9 to TRBJ2-3; the tabulated D call, TRBD2, remains unverified against the DNA. Germline CDR1 and CDR2: SEHNR and FQNEAQ (reference sequence). The CDR3 spans 13 amino acids, including both terminal residues. The CDR3 spells CTSSGWDSWGTQY.

Concerning this clonotype: One end of the junction fails to match germline, which may point to a read error. This chain uses TRBV5-5 with TRBJ2-5; D unclear. Germline V CDR1 and CDR2: SGHKS, YYEKEE (reference sequence). This CDR3 has 14 amino acids. The CDR3 DNA is TGTGCCACCAGCCGCGTCGGCGAGCAAGAGACCCAGTACTTC. This sequence encodes CATSRVGEQETQYF. Looking up the rest from reference TRBV5-5 and TRBJ2-5 gives the full variable domain: DAGVTQSPTHLIKTRGQQVTLRCSPISGHKSVSWYQQVLGQGPQFIFQYYEKEERGRGNFPDRFSARQFPNYSSELNVNALLLGDSALYLCATSRVGEQETQYFGPGTRLLVL.

The V call is TRBV10-3, the J call TRBJ2-7; perhaps D is TRBD1 or TRBD2 (6 bases each). The CDR3 totals 14 residues. CDR1 and CDR2 (germline): ENHRY, SYGVKD. Trimming removed 6 bases from V and 9 bases from J, with 21 bases in between. The CDR3 sequence is CAIREGVSTDTQYF. The CDR3 DNA is TGTGCCATCAGGGAGGGGGTAAGCACAGATACGCAGTACTTC.

As for this clonotype: The DNA is left out, because the CDR3 cannot be placed on it with certainty; the CDR3 is given as TCRdb lists it. V and J are TRBV7-9 and TRBJ2-7; TRBD1 is the table's D call, not checked against the DNA. The CDR3 is 14 residues long, ends included. Germline CDR1 reads SEHNR; CDR2 reads FQNEAQ (reference sequence). The CDR3 here is CATSFLEPQYFGPF.

This chain links TRBV7-9 with TRBJ1-6, with D hard to call. CDR3 length: 16 amino acids. Germline CDR1 SEHNR, CDR2 FQNEAQ (reference sequence). The germline V and J ends were trimmed by 3 bases and 15 bases, with 24 bases remaining between them. The CDR3 region is CASSFGEGGYNSDLHF. CDR3 bases: TGTGCCAGCAGCTTTGGGGAGGGCGGCTATAATTCAGACCTCCACTTT.

This chain uses TRBV7-7 with TRBJ2-6; TRBD2 agrees at 9 bases. In germline, CDR1 is SSHAT, CDR2 FNYEAQ (reference sequence). This CDR3 region has 16 residues. The trim removed 4 bases at V and 15 bases at J, leaving 16 bases unmatched. The CDR3: CASSSAGGYGANHLTF. The CDR3 DNA reads as TGTGCCAGCAGCTCAGCGGGGGGCTACGGAGCCAACCACCTGACTTTC.

To note about this clonotype: It is likely a read error, because the conserved phenylalanine at the end of the CDR3 is missing. This chain connects TRBV11-3 to TRBJ1-5; D perhaps matches TRBD1 (5 bases). The CDR3 totals 14 residues. Looked up from germline, CDR1 is SGHNT and CDR2 is YENEEA. Trimming left V 1 base short and J 5 bases short, with 9 bases between. The CDR3 coding sequence is TGTGCCAGCAGCTTAGCTCTGACAGATCAGCCCCAGCATCTT. Translated: CASSLALTDQPQHL.

The chain carries TRBV7-8 and TRBJ1-1; D is unclear. Germline V lookup: CDR1 SGHVS, CDR2 FQNEAQ. V was shortened by 1 base and J by 11 bases, with 11 bases between the two germline ends. CDR3 size: 12 residues. The CDR3 DNA sequence: TGTGCCAGCAGCTTAGATGGCGGGAAGGCTTTCTTT. Encoded protein: CASSLDGGKAFF.